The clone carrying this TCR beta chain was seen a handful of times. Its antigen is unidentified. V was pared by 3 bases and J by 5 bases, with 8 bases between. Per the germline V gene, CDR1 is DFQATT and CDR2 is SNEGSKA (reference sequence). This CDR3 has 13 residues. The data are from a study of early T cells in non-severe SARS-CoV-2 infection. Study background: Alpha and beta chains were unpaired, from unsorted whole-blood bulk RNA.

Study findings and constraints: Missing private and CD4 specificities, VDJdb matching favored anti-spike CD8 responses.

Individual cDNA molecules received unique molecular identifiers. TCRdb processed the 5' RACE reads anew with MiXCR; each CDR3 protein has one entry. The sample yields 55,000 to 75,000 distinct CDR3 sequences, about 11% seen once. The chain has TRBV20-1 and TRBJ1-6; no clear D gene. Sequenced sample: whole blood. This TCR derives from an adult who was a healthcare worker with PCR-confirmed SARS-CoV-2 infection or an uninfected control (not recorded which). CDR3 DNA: TGCAGTGCTAGGGGGTCCCATAATTCACCCCTCCACTTT. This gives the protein CSARGSHNSPLHF.